The entry below gives a single T cell receptor beta chain sequence along with its context. Its antigen is still unknown. Incorporation of UMIs carrying a 6-nucleotide sample barcode was performed by template switching. TCRdb reprocessed the 5' RACE reads, with one entry per CDR3 protein and no DNA. There are 300,000 to 450,000 distinct CDR3 sequences in the sample, with 2.6% held by the top ten. The CDR3 sequence is 13 residues long. Germline V gene sequence: CDR1 GTSNPN, CDR2 SVGIG (reference sequence). No sorting of T cells preceded isolation of total RNA from whole blood. The data derive from a study of monozygotic twins with inflammatory bowel disease. Whole-study findings and limits: A lone strong IBD-associated signal or clonotype found no support. Twins with IBD were found to have lower TCRbeta diversity (inverse Simpson) than healthy co-twins.

The sequence derives from a human donor with ulcerative colitis or Crohn's disease, or a healthy co-twin of an affected twin (not recorded which). The chain has TRBV30 and TRBJ2-7. Sequencing was performed on blood. The CDR3 reads CAWSVGGSYEQYF.